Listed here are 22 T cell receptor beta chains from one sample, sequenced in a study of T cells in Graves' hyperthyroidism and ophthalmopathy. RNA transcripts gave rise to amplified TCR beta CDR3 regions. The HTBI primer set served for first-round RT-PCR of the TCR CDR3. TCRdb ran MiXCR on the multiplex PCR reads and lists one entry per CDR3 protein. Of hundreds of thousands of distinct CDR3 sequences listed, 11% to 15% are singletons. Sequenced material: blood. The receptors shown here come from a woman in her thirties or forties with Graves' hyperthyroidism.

This CDR3 reads CASNPQGAGEQYF. The CDR3 DNA reads as TGTGCCAGCAACCCACAGGGGGCGGGCGAGCAGTACTTC. The chain is built from TRBV11-1 and TRBJ2-7; 9 bases match TRBD1. The CDR3 runs 13 residues. The trim removed 7 bases at V and 6 bases at J, leaving 7 bases unmatched. Germline assignment: CDR1 SGHAT and CDR2 FQDESV (reference sequence).

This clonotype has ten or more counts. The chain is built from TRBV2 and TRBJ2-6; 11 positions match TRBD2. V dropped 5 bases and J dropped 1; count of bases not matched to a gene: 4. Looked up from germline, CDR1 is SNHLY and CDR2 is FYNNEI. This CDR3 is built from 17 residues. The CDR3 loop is CASSLAGGPSGANVLTF. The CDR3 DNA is TGTGCCAGCAGTTTAGCGGGAGGGCCGTCTGGGGCCAACGTCCTGACTTTC.

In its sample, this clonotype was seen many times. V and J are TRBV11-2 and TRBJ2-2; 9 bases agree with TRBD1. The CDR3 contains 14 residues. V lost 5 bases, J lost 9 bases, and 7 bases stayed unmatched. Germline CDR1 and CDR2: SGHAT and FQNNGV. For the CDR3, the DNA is TGTGCCAGCAGCCAACAGGGGGCGAGCAGGGAGCTGTTTTTT. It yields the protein CASSQQGASRELFF. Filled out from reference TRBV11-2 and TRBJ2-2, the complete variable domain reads EAGVAQSPRYKIIEKRQSVAFWCNPISGHATLYWYQQILGQGPKLLIQFQNNGVVDDSQLPKDRFSAERLKGVDSTLKIQPAKLEDSAVYLCASSQQGASRELFFGEGSRLTVL.

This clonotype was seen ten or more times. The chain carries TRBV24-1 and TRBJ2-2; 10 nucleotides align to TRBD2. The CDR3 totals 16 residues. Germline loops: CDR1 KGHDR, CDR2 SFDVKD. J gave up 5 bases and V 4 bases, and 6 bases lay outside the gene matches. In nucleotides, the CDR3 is TGTGCCACCAGTGACCTAGCGGGAGCGGCAACCGGGGAGCTGTTTTTT. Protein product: CATSDLAGAATGELFF.

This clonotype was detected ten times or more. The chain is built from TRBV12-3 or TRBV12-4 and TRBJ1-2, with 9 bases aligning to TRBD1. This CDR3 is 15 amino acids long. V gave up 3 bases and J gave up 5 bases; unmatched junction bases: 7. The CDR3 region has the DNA TGTGCCAGCAGTTTTTTTCTTGGACAGGGGTATGGCTACACCTTC. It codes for CASSFFLGQGYGYTF.

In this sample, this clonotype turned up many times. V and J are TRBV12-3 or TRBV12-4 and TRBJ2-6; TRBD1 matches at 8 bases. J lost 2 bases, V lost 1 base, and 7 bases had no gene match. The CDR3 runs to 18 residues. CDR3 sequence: CASSLVGARGPGANVLTF. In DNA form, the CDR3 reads TGTGCCAGCAGTTTAGTTGGGGCCAGGGGGCCTGGGGCCAACGTCCTGACTTTC.

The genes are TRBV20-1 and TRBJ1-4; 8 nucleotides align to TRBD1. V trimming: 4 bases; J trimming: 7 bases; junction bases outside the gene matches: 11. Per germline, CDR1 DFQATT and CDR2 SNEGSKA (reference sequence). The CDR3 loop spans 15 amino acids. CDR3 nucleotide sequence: TGCAGTGCTACGAACTTCAGGGGGCGCGGTGAAAAACTGTTTTTT. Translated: CSATNFRGRGEKLFF.

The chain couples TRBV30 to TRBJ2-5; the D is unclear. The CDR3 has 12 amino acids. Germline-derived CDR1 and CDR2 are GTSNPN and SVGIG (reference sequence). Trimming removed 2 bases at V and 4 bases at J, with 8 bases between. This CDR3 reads CAWSSIGETQYF. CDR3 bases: TGTGCCTGGAGTTCCATAGGAGAGACCCAGTACTTC.

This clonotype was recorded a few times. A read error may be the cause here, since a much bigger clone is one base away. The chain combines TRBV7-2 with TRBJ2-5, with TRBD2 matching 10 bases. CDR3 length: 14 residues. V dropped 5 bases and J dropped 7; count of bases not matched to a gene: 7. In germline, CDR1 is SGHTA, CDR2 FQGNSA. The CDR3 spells CASSPLAGEVTQYF. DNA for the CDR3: TGTGCCAGCAGCCCGCTAGCGGGAGAAGTGACCCAGTACTTC.

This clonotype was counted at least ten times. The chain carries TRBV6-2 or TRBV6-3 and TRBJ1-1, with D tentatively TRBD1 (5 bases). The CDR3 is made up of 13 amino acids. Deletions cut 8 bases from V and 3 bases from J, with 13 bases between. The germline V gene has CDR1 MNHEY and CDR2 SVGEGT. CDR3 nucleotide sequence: TGTGCCAGCCTGGGACCGCCGGACACTGAAGCTTTCTTT. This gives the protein CASLGPPDTEAFF.

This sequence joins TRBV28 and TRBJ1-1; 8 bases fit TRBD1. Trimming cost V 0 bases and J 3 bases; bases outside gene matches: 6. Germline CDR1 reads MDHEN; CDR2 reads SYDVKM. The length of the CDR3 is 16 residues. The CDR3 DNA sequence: TGTGCCAGCAGTTTATGGAAAGAGACAGGGGACACTGAAGCTTTCTTT. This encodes CASSLWKETGDTEAFF.

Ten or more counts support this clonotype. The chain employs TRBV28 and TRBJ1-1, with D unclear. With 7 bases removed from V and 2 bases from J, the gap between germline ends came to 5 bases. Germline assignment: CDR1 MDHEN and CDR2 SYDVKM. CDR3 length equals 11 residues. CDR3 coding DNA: TGTGCCAGCACCGTTAACACTGAAGCTTTCTTT. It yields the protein CASTVNTEAFF.

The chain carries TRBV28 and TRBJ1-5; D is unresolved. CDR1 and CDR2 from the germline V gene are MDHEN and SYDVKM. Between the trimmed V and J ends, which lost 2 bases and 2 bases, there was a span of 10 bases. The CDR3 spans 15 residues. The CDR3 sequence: CASSLLRVGNQPQHF. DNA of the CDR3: TGTGCCAGCAGTTTACTAAGGGTCGGCAATCAGCCCCAGCATTTT.

The CDR3 DNA follows: TGTGCCAGCAGCTTAAACCGTTTCCACTTT. Residues: CASSLNRFHF. The chain carries TRBV5-8 and TRBJ1-6; D is ambiguous. Germline CDR1 reads SGHTS; CDR2 reads YDEGEE. The germline V and J ends were trimmed by 2 bases and 17 bases, with 8 bases remaining between them. The CDR3 is made up of 10 amino acids.

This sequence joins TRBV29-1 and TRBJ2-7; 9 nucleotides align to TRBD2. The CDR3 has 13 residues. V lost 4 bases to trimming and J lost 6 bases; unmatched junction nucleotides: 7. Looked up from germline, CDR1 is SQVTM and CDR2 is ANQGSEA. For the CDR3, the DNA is TGCAGCGTTGCTGGGACTAGCTTCTCCGAGCAGTACTTC. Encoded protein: CSVAGTSFSEQYF.

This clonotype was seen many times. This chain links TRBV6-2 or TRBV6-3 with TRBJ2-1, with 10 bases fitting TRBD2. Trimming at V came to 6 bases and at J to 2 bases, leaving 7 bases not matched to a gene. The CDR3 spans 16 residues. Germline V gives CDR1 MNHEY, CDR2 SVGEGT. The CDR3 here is CASRTRTSGPYNEQFF. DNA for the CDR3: TGTGCCAGCAGAACCCGGACTAGCGGACCCTACAATGAGCAGTTCTTC.

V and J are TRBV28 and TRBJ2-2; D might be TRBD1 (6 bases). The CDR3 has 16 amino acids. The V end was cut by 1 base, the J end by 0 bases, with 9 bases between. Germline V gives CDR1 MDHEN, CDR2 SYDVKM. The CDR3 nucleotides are TGTGCCAGCAGTTTATTAGGACAGTCGAACACCGGGGAGCTGTTTTTT. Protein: CASSLLGQSNTGELFF.

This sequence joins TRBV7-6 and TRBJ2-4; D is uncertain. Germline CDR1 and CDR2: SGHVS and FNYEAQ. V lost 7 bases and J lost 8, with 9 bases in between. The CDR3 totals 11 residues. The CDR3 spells CASTSGDIQYF. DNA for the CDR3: TGTGCCAGCACTAGTGGTGACATTCAGTACTTC.

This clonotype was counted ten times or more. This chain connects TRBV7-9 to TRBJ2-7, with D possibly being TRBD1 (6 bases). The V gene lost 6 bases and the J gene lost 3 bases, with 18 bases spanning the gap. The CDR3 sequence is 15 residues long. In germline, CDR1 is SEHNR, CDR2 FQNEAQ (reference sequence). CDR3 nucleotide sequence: TGTGCCAGCAGGCCGCAGGGGTCGGTGGACTACGAGCAGTACTTC. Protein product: CASRPQGSVDYEQYF. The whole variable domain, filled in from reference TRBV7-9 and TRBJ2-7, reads DTGVSQNPRHKITKRGQNVTFRCDPISEHNRLYWYRQTLGQGPEFLTYFQNEAQLEKSRLLSDRFSAERPKGSFSTLEIQRTEQGDSAMYLCASRPQGSVDYEQYFGPGTRLTVT.

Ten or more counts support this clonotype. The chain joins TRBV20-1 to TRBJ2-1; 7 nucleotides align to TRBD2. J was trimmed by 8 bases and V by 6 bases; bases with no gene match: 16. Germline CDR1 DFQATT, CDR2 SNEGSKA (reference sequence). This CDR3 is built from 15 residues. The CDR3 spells CSAVTGGYRGDEQFF. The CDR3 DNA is TGCAGTGCCGTTACGGGAGGCTACCGGGGGGATGAGCAGTTCTTC.

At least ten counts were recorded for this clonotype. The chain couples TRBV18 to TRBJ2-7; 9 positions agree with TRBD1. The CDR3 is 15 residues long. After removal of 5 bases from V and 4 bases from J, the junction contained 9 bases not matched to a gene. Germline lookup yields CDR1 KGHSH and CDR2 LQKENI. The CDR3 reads CASSVTGGAGYEQYF. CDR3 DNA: TGTGCCAGCTCAGTTACAGGGGGCGCGGGATACGAGCAGTACTTC.

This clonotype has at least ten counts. The CDR3 DNA is TGTGCCAGCAGTGGATCCCTAGCCATACACAATGAGCAGTTCTTC. This codes for CASSGSLAIHNEQFF. This rearrangement joins TRBV2 to TRBJ2-1, with a weak D call TRBD2 (5 bases). The CDR3 contains 15 residues. Germline CDR1 reads SNHLY; CDR2 reads FYNNEI. Trimming took 4 bases from V and 5 from J, leaving 15 bases between them.